The rows below give T cell receptor beta chains drawn from one sample of a study of T cell responses to AZD1222 COVID-19 vaccine. Sequencing used immunoSEQ multiplex PCR; TCRdb keeps in-frame clones, though not all of them. Counted here are some 97,000 clones, approximately 91% occurring once; the ten biggest clones make up approximately 15%. The source material was peripheral blood, sampled on day 0 of AZD1222 vaccination. These TCRs come from an adult in good health. CDR3s include the opening cysteine and the closing phenylalanine or tryptophan. The order of the fields is clone size, CDR3 length, J gene, V gene, D gene, CDR3 DNA, CDR3 protein. D genes are given only for firm matches. Size is stated for part of the rows, as once, few or many counts, or as a class when the clone is expanded.

clone size: .; CDR3 length: 14; J gene: TRBJ2-1; V gene: TRBV7-6; D gene: TRBD1; CDR3 DNA: TGTGCCAGCAGCTTACCGGGACAGATCAATGAGCAGTTCTTC; CDR3 protein: CASSLPGQINEQFF
clone size: .; CDR3 length: 13; J gene: TRBJ2-7; V gene: TRBV6-5; D gene: .; CDR3 DNA: TGTGCCAGCAAGGTCGGCAGACCCTACGAGCAGTACTTC; CDR3 protein: CASKVGRPYEQYF
clone size: once; CDR3 length: 15; J gene: TRBJ2-3; V gene: TRBV30; D gene: .; CDR3 DNA: TGTGCCTGGAGCCGACAGGTAGGGAGCACAGATACGCAGTATTTT; CDR3 protein: CAWSRQVGSTDTQYF
clone size: .; CDR3 length: 15; J gene: TRBJ2-7; V gene: TRBV11-2; D gene: .; CDR3 DNA: TGTGCCAGCAACCCCGGGACTTCGAGCTCCTACGAGCAGTACTTC; CDR3 protein: CASNPGTSSSYEQYF
clone size: once; CDR3 length: 14; J gene: TRBJ2-1; V gene: TRBV18; D gene: .; CDR3 DNA: TGTGCCAGCTCAACCCGGGGCGGCGACAATGAGCAGTTCTTC; CDR3 protein: CASSTRGGDNEQFF
clone size: .; CDR3 length: 15; J gene: TRBJ2-3; V gene: TRBV19; D gene: .; CDR3 DNA: TGTGCCAGTAGGGCGGGGGCCGGTGCCACAGATACGCAGTATTTT; CDR3 protein: CASRAGAGATDTQYF
clone size: .; CDR3 length: 13; J gene: TRBJ1-1; V gene: TRBV11-3; D gene: .; CDR3 DNA: TGTGCCAGCAGCTTATCTTTAAACACTGAAGCTTTCTTT; CDR3 protein: CASSLSLNTEAFF
clone size: .; CDR3 length: 14; J gene: TRBJ2-3; V gene: TRBV9; D gene: .; CDR3 DNA: TGTGCCAGCAGCGTAGCGTGGGGCACAGATACGCAGTATTTT; CDR3 protein: CASSVAWGTDTQYF
clone size: once; CDR3 length: 16; J gene: TRBJ2-1; V gene: TRBV24-1; D gene: TRBD2; CDR3 DNA: TGTGCCACCAGTGGGGGACTAGCGGAGCCCTACAATGAGCAGTTCTTC; CDR3 protein: CATSGGLAEPYNEQFF
clone size: .; CDR3 length: 14; J gene: TRBJ2-5; V gene: TRBV13; D gene: .; CDR3 DNA: TGTGCCAGCAGCTTAGTAGGCAGCCAAGAGACCCAGTACTTC; CDR3 protein: CASSLVGSQETQYF
clone size: .; CDR3 length: 11; J gene: TRBJ2-5; V gene: TRBV27; D gene: .; CDR3 DNA: TGTGCCAGCAGTTTAGGGGAGACCCAGTACTTC; CDR3 protein: CASSLGETQYF
clone size: .; CDR3 length: 14; J gene: TRBJ2-1; V gene: TRBV4-1; D gene: .; CDR3 DNA: TGCGCCAGCAGCCTGCGTCTTGGAGCCAATGAGCAGTTCTTC; CDR3 protein: CASSLRLGANEQFF
clone size: .; CDR3 length: 18; J gene: TRBJ1-6; V gene: TRBV10-3; D gene: .; CDR3 DNA: TGTGCCATCAGTGAGTCGTATGTGGGACATAGCGATAATTCACCCCTCCACTTT; CDR3 protein: CAISESYVGHSDNSPLHF
clone size: .; CDR3 length: 13; J gene: TRBJ2-7; V gene: TRBV9; D gene: TRBD2; CDR3 DNA: TGTGCCAGCAGCGCCGAAGGGGAGGGCGAGCAGTACTTC; CDR3 protein: CASSAEGEGEQYF
clone size: many; CDR3 length: 16; J gene: TRBJ1-1; V gene: TRBV2; D gene: TRBD1; CDR3 DNA: TGTGCCAGCAGGGTAGACCGGGACAGGGCGAACACTGAAGCTTTCTTT; CDR3 protein: CASRVDRDRANTEAFF
clone size: .; CDR3 length: 14; J gene: TRBJ1-6; V gene: TRBV2; D gene: .; CDR3 DNA: TGTGCCAGCAGGCGCGCTACGTCAAGTTCACCCCTCCACTTT; CDR3 protein: CASRRATSSSPLHF
clone size: .; CDR3 length: 15; J gene: TRBJ2-1; V gene: TRBV11-2; D gene: .; CDR3 DNA: TGTGCCAGCAGCTTAGAAGGGGCCGGCTACAATGAGCAGTTCTTC; CDR3 protein: CASSLEGAGYNEQFF
clone size: .; CDR3 length: 12; J gene: TRBJ1-1; V gene: TRBV7-6; D gene: .; CDR3 DNA: TGTGCCAGCAGCTTGAAGGGGGATGAAGCTTTCTTT; CDR3 protein: CASSLKGDEAFF
clone size: .; CDR3 length: 15; J gene: TRBJ2-2; V gene: TRBV5-5; D gene: .; CDR3 DNA: TGTGCCAGCAGCGCTGAGGGTTGGAACACCGGGGAGCTGTTTTTT; CDR3 protein: CASSAEGWNTGELFF
clone size: medium-sized; CDR3 length: 11; J gene: TRBJ1-1; V gene: TRBV29-1; D gene: .; CDR3 DNA: TGCAGCGTTGACGCGAACACTGAAGCTTTCTTT; CDR3 protein: CSVDANTEAFF
clone size: .; CDR3 length: 16; J gene: TRBJ2-4; V gene: TRBV18; D gene: TRBD2; CDR3 DNA: TGTGCCAGCTCACCAACTAGCGGGACATTTCAAAACATTCAGTACTTC; CDR3 protein: CASSPTSGTFQNIQYF
clone size: once; CDR3 length: 15; J gene: TRBJ1-2; V gene: TRBV5-1; D gene: .; CDR3 DNA: TGCGCCAGCAGCTCCTCCACTGGTCGTGACTATGGCTACACCTTC; CDR3 protein: CASSSSTGRDYGYTF
clone size: once; CDR3 length: 13; J gene: TRBJ2-7; V gene: TRBV11-2; D gene: .; CDR3 DNA: TGTGCCAGCAGCTTAGAGAACGGGGTGTCCCAGTACTTC; CDR3 protein: CASSLENGVSQYF
clone size: .; CDR3 length: 13; J gene: TRBJ1-6; V gene: TRBV6-2/TRBV6-3; D gene: .; CDR3 DNA: TGTGCCAGCAGTATGACTATTAATTCACCCCTCCACTTT; CDR3 protein: CASSMTINSPLHF
clone size: .; CDR3 length: 14; J gene: TRBJ2-7; V gene: TRBV14; D gene: TRBD2; CDR3 DNA: TGTGCCAGCAGCCGGGCACTAGCGGGTCACGAGCAGTACTTC; CDR3 protein: CASSRALAGHEQYF
clone size: .; CDR3 length: 15; J gene: TRBJ1-5; V gene: TRBV7-9; D gene: .; CDR3 DNA: TGTGCCAGCAGCTTAGGGACCGGAGTAAATCAGCCCCAGCATTTT; CDR3 protein: CASSLGTGVNQPQHF
clone size: .; CDR3 length: 20; J gene: TRBJ2-1; V gene: TRBV21-1; D gene: .; CDR3 DNA: TGTGCCAGCAGCAAAGTCCCGGGGACGCGAGCGGGGGGCCTCTACAATGAGCAGTTCTTC; CDR3 protein: CASSKVPGTRAGGLYNEQFF
clone size: .; CDR3 length: 13; J gene: TRBJ1-2; V gene: TRBV3-1/TRBV3-2; D gene: .; CDR3 DNA: TGTGCCAGCAGCCAATATAACCTCTATGGCTACACCTTC; CDR3 protein: CASSQYNLYGYTF
clone size: .; CDR3 length: 15; J gene: TRBJ1-4; V gene: TRBV5-1; D gene: .; CDR3 DNA: TGCGCCAGCAGCTTGGAAGGGGCAACTAATGAAAAACTGTTTTTT; CDR3 protein: CASSLEGATNEKLFF
clone size: .; CDR3 length: 13; J gene: TRBJ1-2; V gene: TRBV27; D gene: .; CDR3 DNA: TGTGCCAGCAGTTTAAAGGGCCTTAGCGACTACACCTTC; CDR3 protein: CASSLKGLSDYTF
clone size: .; CDR3 length: 15; J gene: TRBJ1-5; V gene: TRBV6-5; D gene: .; CDR3 DNA: TGTGCCAGCAGGGCCCGGGGTCTGGGCAATCAGCCCCAGCATTTT; CDR3 protein: CASRARGLGNQPQHF
clone size: .; CDR3 length: 14; J gene: TRBJ2-5; V gene: TRBV7-8; D gene: .; CDR3 DNA: TGTGCCAGCAGTCCCGACAGGAATCAAGAGACCCAGTACTTC; CDR3 protein: CASSPDRNQETQYF
clone size: .; CDR3 length: 15; J gene: TRBJ1-4; V gene: TRBV19; D gene: .; CDR3 DNA: TGTGCCAGTAGTACAGGGATGGGGACTAATGAAAAACTGTTTTTT; CDR3 protein: CASSTGMGTNEKLFF
clone size: once; CDR3 length: 14; J gene: TRBJ1-1; V gene: TRBV28; D gene: TRBD1; CDR3 DNA: TGTGCCAGCCAGGGGGCGGGAAGGGTGACTGAAGCTTTCTTT; CDR3 protein: CASQGAGRVTEAFF
clone size: .; CDR3 length: 14; J gene: TRBJ2-3; V gene: TRBV10-3; D gene: TRBD2; CDR3 DNA: TGTGCCATCAAAGGCGGGGGGGCCATAGATACGCAGTATTTT; CDR3 protein: CAIKGGGAIDTQYF
clone size: .; CDR3 length: 18; J gene: TRBJ2-6; V gene: TRBV5-1; D gene: TRBD1; CDR3 DNA: TGCGCCAGCAGCTTGACCCTGGACAGGGCCTCTGGGGCCAACGTCCTGACTTTC; CDR3 protein: CASSLTLDRASGANVLTF
clone size: .; CDR3 length: 16; J gene: TRBJ1-5; V gene: TRBV7-9; D gene: .; CDR3 DNA: TGTGCCAGCAGCTCCCAGGGTACTCAAAGCAATCAGCCCCAGCATTTT; CDR3 protein: CASSSQGTQSNQPQHF
clone size: few; CDR3 length: 12; J gene: TRBJ2-7; V gene: TRBV19; D gene: .; CDR3 DNA: TGTGCCAGTAGTCTAGGGGGATACGAGCAGTACTTC; CDR3 protein: CASSLGGYEQYF
clone size: .; CDR3 length: 15; J gene: TRBJ2-5; V gene: TRBV5-8; D gene: TRBD1; CDR3 DNA: TGTGCCAGCAGCCTAAGGACAGGGGGCGAAGAGACCCAGTACTTC; CDR3 protein: CASSLRTGGEETQYF
clone size: .; CDR3 length: 14; J gene: TRBJ1-1; V gene: TRBV27; D gene: .; CDR3 DNA: TGTGCCAGCAGCGTGACACCTCAGAGGACTGAAGCTTTCTTT; CDR3 protein: CASSVTPQRTEAFF
clone size: .; CDR3 length: 15; J gene: TRBJ2-2; V gene: TRBV6-6; D gene: TRBD1; CDR3 DNA: TGTGCCAGCAGTTCCACAGGGGGCGCAACCGGGGAGCTGTTTTTT; CDR3 protein: CASSSTGGATGELFF
clone size: .; CDR3 length: 15; J gene: TRBJ1-6; V gene: TRBV11-3; D gene: TRBD1; CDR3 DNA: TGTGCCAGCAGCTTAGCTCTGGGACAGAATTCACCCCTCCACTTT; CDR3 protein: CASSLALGQNSPLHF
clone size: few; CDR3 length: 15; J gene: TRBJ2-3; V gene: TRBV9; D gene: .; CDR3 DNA: TGTGCCAGCAGCGTAGGTCTAGCAGGCACAGATACGCAGTATTTT; CDR3 protein: CASSVGLAGTDTQYF
clone size: .; CDR3 length: 14; J gene: TRBJ1-2; V gene: TRBV7-9; D gene: .; CDR3 DNA: TGTGCCAGCAGCTTCCTGGCAGGGAACTATGGCTACACCTTC; CDR3 protein: CASSFLAGNYGYTF
clone size: .; CDR3 length: 17; J gene: TRBJ1-2; V gene: TRBV7-8; D gene: TRBD1; CDR3 DNA: TGTGCCAGCAGCCCAATAACCGGGACAGCAATTAACTATGGCTACACCTTC; CDR3 protein: CASSPITGTAINYGYTF
clone size: .; CDR3 length: 13; J gene: TRBJ1-4; V gene: TRBV5-1; D gene: .; CDR3 DNA: TGCGCCAGCAGCTTGACAGGGAACGAAAAACTGTTTTTT; CDR3 protein: CASSLTGNEKLFF
clone size: .; CDR3 length: 12; J gene: TRBJ2-3; V gene: TRBV2; D gene: .; CDR3 DNA: TGTGCCAGCAGTTACGGGGCAGATACGCAGTATTTT; CDR3 protein: CASSYGADTQYF
clone size: once; CDR3 length: 17; J gene: TRBJ2-2; V gene: TRBV7-9; D gene: TRBD2; CDR3 DNA: TGTGCCAGCAGCTTAGGGACTAGCGGGAGCATGGAAGGGGAGCTGTTTTTT; CDR3 protein: CASSLGTSGSMEGELFF
clone size: .; CDR3 length: 14; J gene: TRBJ2-5; V gene: TRBV9; D gene: .; CDR3 DNA: TGTGCCAGCAGCCCTCGGACTACCTTAGAGACCCAGTACTTC; CDR3 protein: CASSPRTTLETQYF
clone size: .; CDR3 length: 14; J gene: TRBJ1-2; V gene: TRBV18; D gene: TRBD1; CDR3 DNA: TGTGCCAGCTCACCCCGACAGGGGGCGAATGGCTACACCTTC; CDR3 protein: CASSPRQGANGYTF
clone size: .; CDR3 length: 15; J gene: TRBJ1-5; V gene: TRBV19; D gene: .; CDR3 DNA: TGTGCCAGTAGTATTGCGGGGGGTGGCAATCAGCCCCAGCATTTT; CDR3 protein: CASSIAGGGNQPQHF
clone size: once; CDR3 length: 15; J gene: TRBJ1-1; V gene: TRBV18; D gene: .; CDR3 DNA: TGTGCCAGCTCACCACTGGCGGAACGAGGCACTGAAGCTTTCTTT; CDR3 protein: CASSPLAERGTEAFF
clone size: .; CDR3 length: 15; J gene: TRBJ2-1; V gene: TRBV10-2; D gene: TRBD1; CDR3 DNA: TGCGCCAGCACTCTAGACAGGGGGTCCTACAATGAGCAGTTCTTC; CDR3 protein: CASTLDRGSYNEQFF
clone size: .; CDR3 length: 16; J gene: TRBJ1-1; V gene: TRBV3-1/TRBV3-2; D gene: TRBD1; CDR3 DNA: TGTGCCAGCAGCCAAGGACAGGGGGGCTGGAACACTGAAGCTTTCTTT; CDR3 protein: CASSQGQGGWNTEAFF
clone size: .; CDR3 length: 12; J gene: TRBJ2-2; V gene: TRBV28; D gene: .; CDR3 DNA: TGTGCCAGCAGTCCGATATTCGGGGAGCTGTTTTTT; CDR3 protein: CASSPIFGELFF